The T cell receptor (beta chain) described here comes from a study of cytomegalovirus exposure and HLA in healthy donors. Study-level information: Approximately 180 million T cells yielded 117 million unique TCR beta sequences, as an earlier analysis found. Findings and caveats of the study: Earlier results showed most TCR beta V segments being productive about 87% or about 30% of the time. A later analysis revealed that TCR association rates differed between HLA loci, peaking at DRB1 and bottoming out at HLA-C. Later on, analysis showed that most CMV-associated TCR beta chains appeared to be HLA-restricted.

This CDR3 has 14 residues. PCR amplification relied on 60 Vbeta primers (plus 13 Jbeta primers). TCRdb keeps only in-frame clones here, not all; method: immunoSEQ multiplex PCR. This sample has almost 200,000 clones, with 70% to 80% found just once. A word on this clone: Its matching antigen is unknown.

The J gene is TRBJ2-1, the V gene TRBV21-1; TRBD2 reflects the table's D call only, with no check against the DNA. TRBV21-1 is noted as a pseudogene. The specimen sequenced was PBMCs. The receptor's source is a woman aged 30 to 39 in good health and CMV-seropositive. Here the CDR3 reads CASSKGSSYNEQFF. CDR3 sequence (DNA): TGTGCCAGCAGCAAGGGGAGCTCCTACAATGAGCAGTTCTTC.